One and the same sample provided the 23 T cell receptor beta chains below, sequenced in a study of blood T cells in healthy people across ages. Next came a second PCR, run for about 7 to 12 cycles, which used a sample-barcoded 5' primer along with a J-beta primer mix. MiXCR, run by TCRdb on the 5' RACE reads, gives a single entry per CDR3 protein. The table includes fewer than 1,200,000 distinct CDR3 sequences, approximately 25% detected once. In addition, the sample was reused for a study of T cells of mothers and their children.

Sequencing used blood. These receptors all stem from a girl aged 2-9 years in good health.

This clonotype was counted only a few times. This sequence joins TRBV7-2 and TRBJ1-2; D unclear. Germline V lookup: CDR1 SGHTA, CDR2 FQGNSA. V gave up 3 bases and J gave up 4 bases, with 9 bases separating them. The CDR3 length is 13 residues. The CDR3 DNA is TGTGCCAGCAGCTTGGGCTCCCCCTATGGCTACACCTTC. Translation: CASSLGSPYGYTF.

This clonotype appeared once. V is TRBV7-9 and J is TRBJ2-3; unclear D gene. Looked up from germline, CDR1 is SEHNR and CDR2 is FQNEAQ (reference sequence). The V gene lost 1 base and the J gene lost 10 bases, with 15 bases spanning the gap. CDR3 length: 14 residues. The chain's CDR3 is CASSLEWSGTPQYF. DNA of the CDR3: TGTGCCAGCAGCTTAGAGTGGTCGGGCACCCCGCAGTATTTT.

This chain links TRBV20-1 with TRBJ2-4; D unresolved. V shed 1 base and J shed 0 bases, with 13 bases lying between them. The CDR3 is 16 residues long. Germline V gene sequence: CDR1 DFQATT, CDR2 SNEGSKA (reference sequence). CDR3 sequence: CSARVETPVAKNIQYF. DNA of the CDR3: TGCAGTGCTAGAGTAGAGACACCAGTAGCCAAAAACATTCAGTACTTC.

The chain links TRBV20-1 to TRBJ1-2, with TRBD1 matching over 7 bases. CDR1 is DFQATT, CDR2 SNEGSKA, per germline (reference sequence). The CDR3 is made up of 13 amino acids. The V and J ends lost 5 bases and 0 bases, in that order; junction bases with no gene match: 3. CDR3 loop: CSAHTGANYGYTF. The CDR3 DNA is TGCAGTGCTCACACAGGGGCTAACTATGGCTACACCTTC.

The CDR3 loop reads CASSPGLAGEGGTQYF. The CDR3 nucleotides read TGTGCCAGCAGTCCTGGACTAGCGGGGGAAGGCGGTACGCAGTATTTT. This sequence joins TRBV7-8 and TRBJ2-3, with 13 positions matching TRBD2. The trim removed 6 bases at V and 8 bases at J, leaving 11 bases unmatched. The germline V gene has CDR1 SGHVS and CDR2 FQNEAQ. This CDR3 has 16 residues.

This clonotype was seen a few times. V usage is TRBV4-2 and J usage is TRBJ2-5; D is undetermined. The CDR3 loop spans 13 amino acids. Germline V gene sequence: CDR1 LGHNA, CDR2 YNFKEQ. Between the trimmed V and J ends, which lost 3 bases and 4 bases, there was a span of 9 bases. CDR3 in DNA: TGTGCCAGCAGCCAGAGCTTCACAGAGACCCAGTACTTC. Protein sequence: CASSQSFTETQYF.

There are many counts of this clonotype. The gene calls are TRBV11-2 and TRBJ2-5; 7 bases match TRBD1. This CDR3 comprises 17 residues. Germline V gene lookup returns CDR1 SGHAT and CDR2 FQNNGV. Unmatched junction bases numbered 14, after V lost 4 bases and J lost 3 bases. The CDR3 DNA is TGTGCCAGCAGCTCCTTACAGGGGACGGTGGGGGAAGAGACCCAGTACTTC. It yields the protein CASSSLQGTVGEETQYF.

V usage is TRBV5-1 and J usage is TRBJ2-4; a possible D gene is TRBD1 (6 bases). CDR3 length: 15 amino acids. V dropped 4 bases and J dropped 6 bases, with 17 bases sitting between them. Germline V gene sequence: CDR1 SGHRS, CDR2 YFSETQ. This chain's CDR3 is CASSTLNRDRNIQYF. The CDR3, as DNA: TGCGCCAGCAGCACCCTGAACAGGGATAGAAACATTCAGTACTTC.

V and J are TRBV6-2 or TRBV6-3 and TRBJ1-1, with D unresolved. The germline CDR1 and CDR2 sequences are MNHEY and SVGEGT. The CDR3 consists of 13 residues. The CDR3 DNA sequence: TGTGCGACACGGCCGGATGGGAACACTGAAGCTTTCTTT. Translating gives CATRPDGNTEAFF.

This clonotype was detected only a few times. J is TRBJ1-1 and V is TRBV20-1; D is unclear. Trimming took off 0 bases at V and 6 bases at J, with 17 bases between the two ends. CDR1 is DFQATT, CDR2 SNEGSKA, per germline (reference sequence). This CDR3 comprises 15 residues. The CDR3 reads CSARDSGGRVAEAFF. The CDR3, as DNA: TGCAGTGCTAGAGATTCGGGTGGTCGGGTCGCTGAAGCTTTCTTT.

This clonotype was counted at least ten times. The chain has TRBV3-1 and TRBJ2-4; D is unclear. V lost 5 bases, J lost 6 bases, and 5 bases lay in between. Germline CDR1 LGHDT, CDR2 YNNKEL (reference sequence). The CDR3 is made up of 11 amino acids. CDR3 sequence (DNA): TGTGCCAGCAGCGGCGGAAACATTCAGTACTTC. Translated, it gives CASSGGNIQYF.

The table lists this clonotype with a few counts. V is TRBV28 and J is TRBJ2-5; 7 bases are a match to TRBD2. From germline, CDR1 is MDHEN and CDR2 SYDVKM. The CDR3 consists of 16 residues. J was trimmed by 5 bases and V by 5 bases; bases with no gene match: 14. For the CDR3, the DNA is TGTGCCAGCAGTACCAACCCCGGACTAGTGGGCGAGACCCAGTACTTC. It specifies CASSTNPGLVGETQYF.

The chain links TRBV20-1 to TRBJ2-5; tentatively, D is TRBD1 or TRBD2 (5 bases each). The DNA end is more similar to TRBJ2-1, so the J call may be wrong. Germline values: CDR1 DFQATT, CDR2 SNEGSKA (reference sequence). The CDR3 loop spans 16 amino acids. CDR3 in DNA: TGCAGTGCTAGGAGCATGGGGACCTCTACAAATAATGAGCAGTTCTTC. Encoded protein: CSARSMGTSTNNEQFF.

In regard to this clonotype: One end of the junction varies from germline; a read error may be responsible. The chain employs TRBV12-3 or TRBV12-4 and TRBJ2-5; weak D call: TRBD2 (7 bases). The CDR3 is 19 amino acids. The CDR3 protein is CDSSFQFGRGDPREETQYF. The CDR3 DNA follows: TGTGACAGCAGTTTTCAGTTTGGGAGGGGGGATCCGAGGGAGGAGACCCAGTACTTC.

This clonotype was seen more than once but under ten times. This chain connects TRBV28 to TRBJ2-5, with D maybe TRBD2 (6 bases). Germline V gene lookup returns CDR1 MDHEN and CDR2 SYDVKM. V lost 2 bases and J lost 14, with 27 bases in between. The CDR3 totals 16 residues. The CDR3 DNA sequence: TGTGCCAGCAGTTTACAGCCTCGGGACTTACCCTACGAGCAATACTTC. It is translated as CASSLQPRDLPYEQYF.

This sequence joins TRBV6-1 and TRBJ2-1; weak D call: TRBD1 (6 bases). Deletions cut 4 bases from V and 9 bases from J, with 16 bases between. The CDR3 runs to 14 residues. Germline CDR1 reads MNHNS; CDR2 reads SASEGT. The CDR3 sequence is CASSGGPQGSEQFF. The CDR3 nucleotides are TGTGCCAGCAGTGGTGGCCCTCAGGGGAGTGAGCAGTTCTTC.

A few counts support this clonotype. V usage is TRBV20-1 and J usage is TRBJ2-5; D call uncertain. Trimming cost V 3 bases and J 0 bases, with 2 bases left between them. The CDR3 runs 11 residues. Germline CDR1 and CDR2: DFQATT and SNEGSKA (reference sequence). CDR3: CSASYQETQYF. The CDR3 coding sequence is TGCAGTGCTAGCTACCAAGAGACCCAGTACTTC.

This clonotype has just a few counts. The rearrangement links TRBV9 to TRBJ1-3; TRBD1 matches 8 bases. CDR3 length: 14 amino acids. V dropped 3 bases and J dropped 8; count of bases not matched to a gene: 7. Germline values: CDR1 SGDLS, CDR2 YYNGEE. The CDR3 DNA is TGTGCCAGCAGCGCGACAGGGGCCGGAGACACCATATATTTT. Translation gives CASSATGAGDTIYF.

This clonotype came up a few times. The rearrangement joins TRBV24-1 to TRBJ2-1; perhaps TRBD2 as D (5 bases). V dropped 9 bases and J dropped 10 bases, with 21 bases sitting between them. This CDR3 contains 14 residues. Germline V gene lookup returns CDR1 KGHDR and CDR2 SFDVKD. CDR3 sequence reads: CATQRHSQAREQFF. DNA for the CDR3: TGTGCCACCCAGCGGCACTCCCAAGCACGGGAGCAGTTCTTC.

The rearrangement joins TRBV7-8 to TRBJ2-2; perhaps D is TRBD1 or TRBD2 (5 bases each). The germline V and J ends were trimmed by 3 bases and 0 bases, with 20 bases remaining between them. The germline CDR1 and CDR2 sequences are SGHVS and FQNEAQ. This CDR3 is built from 19 residues. The CDR3 DNA reads as TGTGCCAGCAGCTTCCGGGACGGATCTCTTCCCGCGAACACCGGGGAGCTGTTTTTT. Translating gives CASSFRDGSLPANTGELFF.

This clonotype appeared a few times. The V gene is TRBV12-3 or TRBV12-4, the J gene TRBJ2-6; D assignment may be TRBD1 or TRBD2 (5 bases each). The ends were cut back, 6 bases at V and 0 bases at J, with 15 bases in the middle. This CDR3 contains 17 residues. The CDR3 DNA is TGTGCCAGCAGGCCAGGGAGAAAATCCTCTGGGGCCAACGTCCTGACTTTC. Translated: CASRPGRKSSGANVLTF.

In this sample, this clonotype turned up a few times. The chain links TRBV12-3 or TRBV12-4 to TRBJ2-5; D uncertain. The CDR3 is 13 residues long. V dropped 4 bases and J dropped 4 bases, with 10 bases sitting between them. CDR3: CASSSPSSETQYF. CDR3 DNA sequence: TGTGCCAGCAGTTCCCCTAGTTCAGAGACCCAGTACTTC.

The sample holds a few counts of this clonotype. This chain links TRBV3-1 with TRBJ2-1; D remains unclear. The germline V and J ends were trimmed by 0 bases and 9 bases, with 9 bases remaining between them. In germline, CDR1 is LGHDT, CDR2 YNNKEL (reference sequence). The CDR3 is 13 amino acids. The CDR3 bases are TGTGCCAGCAGCCAAGAGTCTAAGGTTGAGCAGTTCTTC. Translating gives CASSQESKVEQFF.